The sequence of this TCR beta chain was determined in a study of blood T cell repertoires in COVID-19. Overall study: COVID-19 samples collected from the United States, Italy and Spain covered acute and convalescent phases. PBMCs, B-cell-depleted T cells, or T cells provided the cDNA or gDNA that made up the material.

Per the original data handling: It was from reference gene primer amplification that nucleated cell counts were estimated. The data were produced by immunoSEQ multiplex PCR, yet TCRdb's version contains in-frame clones alone and is incomplete. V, J and clone size were drawn from that table, and D and trimming were deduced from the DNA. This sample has fewer than 150,000 clones, with 65% to 90% found just once. Germline V lookup: CDR1 KGHSH, CDR2 LQKENI. Germline trimming cut 3 bases from V and 7 bases from J; bases unmatched to any gene: 3. The CDR3 consists of 14 residues. The specimen was peripheral blood. J is TRBJ1-6 and V is TRBV18; 7 bases align to TRBD1. The TCR comes from a man aged 50 to 60 with acute or convalescent COVID-19. In nucleotides, the CDR3 is TGTGCCAGCTCACCGCTCAGGGGGAATTCACCCCTCCACTTT. Its protein is CASSPLRGNSPLHF.